This TCR beta chain was sequenced during a study of regulatory T cells in long-lasting Graves disease. CDR3 length equals 14 residues. Looked up from germline, CDR1 is ENHRY and CDR2 is SYGVKD. To note about this clonotype: Antigen: not known. Germline and junction disagree at one end, which may indicate a read error.

General study findings and limits: The persistent group shared roughly 2,700 public clonotypes, more than the approximately 970 shared by new patients. Persistent disease showed a preference for TRBV28, TRBJ1-2 and TRBJ2-5. Sampling was limited to peripheral blood rather than thyroid tissue.

The time point here: persistent/refractory GD, antithyroid drugs over 5 years with positive TRAb. RNA extracted from PBMCs served as the sequencing template. In building TCR beta libraries, iRepertoire HTBI primers were used together with Arm-PCR of CDR3 regions. TCRdb re-analysed the multiplex PCR reads in MiXCR, keeping a single row per CDR3 protein. This table holds 700,000 or so distinct CDR3 sequences, 25% to 35% found once. The clonotype was recovered from a female donor with Graves disease. The source was peripheral blood mononuclear cells (PBMCs), collected when the disease was refractory, from a patient treated with antithyroid drugs. This chain connects TRBV10-3 to TRBJ2-1, with TRBD1 matching over 8 bases. The CDR3 spells CASSRTGSDNEQFF. The CDR3 DNA sequence: TGTGCCAGCAGTAGGACAGGGTCTGACAATGAGCAGTTCTTC.